A single sample gave rise to the 18 T cell receptor beta chains below, sequenced in a study of identical twins. TCRdb recomputed calls from the 5' RACE reads with MiXCR, one row per CDR3 protein. The table has around 510,000 distinct CDR3 sequences, 14% seen once. The same specimen was also included in a second study, on yellow fever vaccine responses in identical twins.

The sample comprised CD4+ T cells sorted from blood. The source of these receptors is a woman between 18 and 29 years old in good health.

This clonotype was seen more than once but under ten times. The genes are TRBV15 and TRBJ2-7, with D unresolved. CDR3 length: 15 residues. The germline gives CDR1 LNHNV, CDR2 YYDKDF (reference sequence). With 3 bases removed from V and 2 bases from J, the gap between germline ends came to 14 bases. DNA for the CDR3: TGTGCCACCAGCAGTCCCCCCCTTGGGGCCTACGAGCAGTACTTC. This encodes CATSSPPLGAYEQYF.

The V gene is TRBV6-1, the J gene TRBJ1-2; the D is unclear. V gave up 6 bases and J gave up 4 bases, with 15 bases separating them. There are 14 residues in the CDR3. Germline V gene data show CDR1 as MNHNS and CDR2 as SASEGT. CDR3 sequence: CASRIKTGIYGYTF. The CDR3 DNA reads TGTGCCAGCAGAATAAAGACTGGGATCTATGGCTACACCTTC.

This clonotype has at least ten counts. The chain recombines TRBV4-2 with TRBJ2-1; D gene uncertain. The CDR3 sequence is 16 residues long. Trimming took off 0 bases at V and 0 bases at J, with 9 bases between the two ends. CDR1 is LGHNA, CDR2 YNFKEQ, per germline. The CDR3 coding sequence is TGTGCCAGCAGCCAAGACCAACTAAGCTCCTACAATGAGCAGTTCTTC. Translated: CASSQDQLSSYNEQFF.

This clonotype showed up just a few times. J is TRBJ1-4 and V is TRBV20-1, with D unresolved. The CDR3 is 13 residues long. CDR1 is DFQATT and CDR2 is SNEGSKA in the germline V gene (reference sequence). Trimming pared 3 bases from V and 4 bases from J, leaving 9 bases between. The CDR3 DNA reads as TGCAGTGCTAGTGTCAGATTTAATGAAAAACTGTTTTTT. The encoded protein is CSASVRFNEKLFF.

In its sample, this clonotype was seen many times. The rearrangement links TRBV11-2 to TRBJ2-2; D remains unclear. This CDR3 is 15 amino acids long. V lost 1 base and J lost 3, with 9 bases in between. The germline gives CDR1 SGHAT, CDR2 FQNNGV. DNA for the CDR3: TGTGCCAGCAGCTTAGGAGGATGGGACACCGGGGAGCTGTTTTTT. Protein product: CASSLGGWDTGELFF.

The rearrangement uses TRBV4-3 and TRBJ2-1, with D maybe TRBD1 (6 bases). CDR3 length equals 15 residues. Between the trimmed V and J ends, which lost 0 bases and 4 bases, there was a span of 10 bases. Germline V gene sequence: CDR1 LGHNA, CDR2 YSLEER. CDR3 protein: CASSQETGTYNEQFF. In nucleotides, the CDR3 is TGCGCCAGCAGCCAAGAAACCGGGACATACAATGAGCAGTTCTTC.

This clonotype was detected a few times. J is TRBJ2-3 and V is TRBV6-2 or TRBV6-3, with 12 nucleotides matching TRBD1. This CDR3 has 15 amino acids. Germline-derived CDR1 and CDR2 are MNHEY and SVGEGT. V lost 4 bases, J lost 9 bases, and 8 bases stayed unmatched. The CDR3 here is CASSFLGQGAGTQYF. The CDR3 region has the DNA TGTGCCAGCAGTTTCTTGGGACAGGGGGCAGGAACGCAGTATTTT.

This chain links TRBV24-1 with TRBJ1-2; 7 positions match TRBD1. Germline V gene data show CDR1 as KGHDR and CDR2 as SFDVKD. Trimming cost V 10 bases and J 2 bases; bases outside gene matches: 6. There are 13 residues in the CDR3. The CDR3 DNA reads as TGTGCCACAAGCGGGACAGAGAACTATGGCTACACCTTC. Amino acid sequence: CATSGTENYGYTF.

This clonotype was observed many times. V usage is TRBV20-1 and J usage is TRBJ1-1; unclear D gene. The CDR3 consists of 14 residues. V gave up 2 bases and J gave up 0 bases, with 10 bases separating them. The germline gives CDR1 DFQATT, CDR2 SNEGSKA (reference sequence). The CDR3 reads CSARKGRMNTEAFF. CDR3 in DNA: TGCAGTGCTAGAAAGGGTAGAATGAACACTGAAGCTTTCTTT.

V and J are TRBV6-4 and TRBJ2-2; D ambiguous. The CDR3 is 13 amino acids. Trimming took 7 bases from V and 5 from J, leaving 11 bases between them. CDR1 is MRHNA and CDR2 is SNTAGT in the germline V gene. This CDR3 is CASTQDRTGELFF. CDR3 bases: TGTGCCAGCACTCAGGACCGAACCGGGGAGCTGTTTTTT.

This clonotype appeared a few times. The chain employs TRBV6-1 and TRBJ1-2, with 10 bases aligning to TRBD1. This CDR3 is 14 amino acids long. The V gene end was trimmed by 6 bases and the J gene end by 7 bases; junction bases not matched to a gene: 8. Germline values: CDR1 MNHNS, CDR2 SASEGT. The CDR3 loop is CASRRAGTGVGYTF. The CDR3, as DNA: TGTGCCAGCAGAAGAGCCGGGACAGGGGTTGGCTACACCTTC.

This clonotype has more than one count but fewer than ten. The chain joins TRBV20-1 to TRBJ2-2; 9 nucleotides agree with TRBD2. The CDR3 is made up of 16 amino acids. The J segment lost 6 bases and the V segment lost 0 bases, leaving 8 bases of the junction unmatched. Germline-derived CDR1 and CDR2 are DFQATT and SNEGSKA (reference sequence). DNA for the CDR3: TGCAGTGCTAGAGATGCGGCTAGCGGGGAGTCCGGGGAGCTGTTTTTT. It yields the protein CSARDAASGESGELFF.

The chain links TRBV2 to TRBJ2-6; D is possibly TRBD1 (6 bases). Trimming removed 2 bases at V and 7 bases at J, with 12 bases between. The germline V gene encodes CDR1 SNHLY and CDR2 FYNNEI. The CDR3 is 15 amino acids. The CDR3 nucleotides read TGTGCCAGCAGTGAACTGGTACAGGGCGCCAACGTCCTGACTTTC. It encodes CASSELVQGANVLTF.

This clonotype was detected ten times or more. The chain has TRBV12-3 or TRBV12-4 and TRBJ2-5; either TRBD1 or TRBD2 may supply D (5 bases each). The CDR3 runs 15 residues. V was cut by 5 bases and J by 2 bases, with 15 bases left in between. The CDR3 here is CASSRLRDLQETQYF. In DNA, the CDR3 is TGTGCCAGCAGTCGACTCCGGGACCTTCAAGAGACCCAGTACTTC.

The chain recombines TRBV3-1 with TRBJ1-1; a weak D match, TRBD1 (5 bases). Germline V gene sequence: CDR1 LGHDT, CDR2 YNNKEL (reference sequence). The CDR3 is 15 residues long. V was cut by 1 base and J by 4 bases, with 13 bases left in between. The CDR3 sequence: CASSQAKGRSTEAFF. The CDR3 nucleotides are TGTGCCAGCAGCCAAGCAAAGGGGCGAAGCACTGAAGCTTTCTTT. Looking up the rest from reference TRBV3-1 and TRBJ1-1 gives the full variable domain: DTAVSQTPKYLVTQMGNDKSIKCEQNLGHDTMYWYKQDSKKFLKIMFSYNNKELIINETVPNRFSPKSPDKAHLNLHINSLELGDSAVYFCASSQAKGRSTEAFFGQGTRLTVV.

The chain links TRBV20-1 to TRBJ2-5, with unresolved D. The CDR3 sequence is 12 residues long. The V and J ends lost 6 bases and 4 bases respectively, with 12 bases between them. Germline CDR1 and CDR2: DFQATT and SNEGSKA (reference sequence). CDR3 amino acids: CSARLGSETQYF. CDR3 DNA: TGCAGTGCAAGGCTCGGGTCAGAGACCCAGTACTTC.

In its sample, this clonotype was seen a few times. The gene calls are TRBV11-2 and TRBJ2-7, with D perhaps matching TRBD1 or TRBD2 (7 bases each). The V gene's germline CDR1 is SGHAT and CDR2 FQNNGV. The CDR3 runs 17 residues. Deletions cut 1 base from V and 3 bases from J, with 19 bases between. CDR3 amino acids: CASSLGFRGGIGYEQYF. CDR3 bases: TGTGCCAGCAGCTTAGGTTTCAGGGGGGGCATTGGCTACGAGCAGTACTTC.

The chain couples TRBV28 to TRBJ1-5; no definite D call. The V and J ends lost 2 bases and 2 bases respectively, with 13 bases between them. Germline loops: CDR1 MDHEN, CDR2 SYDVKM. This CDR3 has 16 residues. CDR3 in DNA: TGTGCCAGCAGTTTACCAGCTCACAAGGGCAATCAGCCCCAGCATTTT. Protein sequence: CASSLPAHKGNQPQHF.